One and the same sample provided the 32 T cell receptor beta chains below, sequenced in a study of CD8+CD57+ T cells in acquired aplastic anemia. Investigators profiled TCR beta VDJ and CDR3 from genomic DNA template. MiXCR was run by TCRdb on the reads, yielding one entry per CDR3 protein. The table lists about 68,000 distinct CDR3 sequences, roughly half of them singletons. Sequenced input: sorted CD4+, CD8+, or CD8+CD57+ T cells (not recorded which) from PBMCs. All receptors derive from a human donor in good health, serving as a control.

DNA of the CDR3: TGTGCCACCAGTGACCGGGGTGGGGATTCACCCCTCCACTTT. This encodes CATSDRGGDSPLHF. The chain couples TRBV24-1 to TRBJ1-6; no firm D call. CDR1 and CDR2 (germline): KGHDR, SFDVKD. There are 14 residues in the CDR3. Trimming took off 4 bases at V and 8 bases at J, with 11 bases between the two ends.

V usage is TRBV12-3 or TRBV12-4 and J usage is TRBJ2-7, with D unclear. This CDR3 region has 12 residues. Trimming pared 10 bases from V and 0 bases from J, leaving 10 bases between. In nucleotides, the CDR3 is TGTGCCACCGGCCTCAGCTCCTACGAGCAGTACTTC. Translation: CATGLSSYEQYF.

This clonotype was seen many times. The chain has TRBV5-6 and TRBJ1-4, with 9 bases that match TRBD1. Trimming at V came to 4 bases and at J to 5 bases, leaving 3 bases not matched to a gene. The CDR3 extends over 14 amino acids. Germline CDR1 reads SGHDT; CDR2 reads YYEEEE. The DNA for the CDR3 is TGTGCCAGCAGCAGCGGGACAGGGAATGAAAAACTGTTTTTT. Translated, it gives CASSSGTGNEKLFF.

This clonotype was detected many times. The CDR3 sequence is CASSLTGLSTEAFF. The CDR3 nucleotides are TGTGCCAGCAGCTTGACAGGGCTCAGCACTGAAGCTTTCTTT. This chain connects TRBV7-9 to TRBJ1-1; 7 positions match TRBD1. The CDR3 runs 14 residues. Germline trimming cut 3 bases from V and 4 bases from J; bases unmatched to any gene: 5. Germline V gene lookup returns CDR1 SEHNR and CDR2 FQNEAQ (reference sequence). The complete variable domain, with remaining parts taken from reference TRBV7-9 and TRBJ1-1, reads DTGVSQNPRHKITKRGQNVTFRCDPISEHNRLYWYRQTLGQGPEFLTYFQNEAQLEKSRLLSDRFSAERPKGSFSTLEIQRTEQGDSAMYLCASSLTGLSTEAFFGQGTRLTVV.

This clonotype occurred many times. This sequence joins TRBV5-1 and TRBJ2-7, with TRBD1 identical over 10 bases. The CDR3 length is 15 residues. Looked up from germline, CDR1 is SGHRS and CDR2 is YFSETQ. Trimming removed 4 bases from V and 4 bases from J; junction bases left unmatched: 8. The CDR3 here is CASSIDRGRGYEQYF. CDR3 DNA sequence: TGCGCCAGCAGCATAGACAGGGGGCGGGGATACGAGCAGTACTTC.

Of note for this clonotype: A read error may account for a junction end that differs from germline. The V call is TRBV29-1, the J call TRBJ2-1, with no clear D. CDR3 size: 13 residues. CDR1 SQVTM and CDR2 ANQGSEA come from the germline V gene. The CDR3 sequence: CNVGLGSYNEQFF. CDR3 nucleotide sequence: TGCAACGTTGGGTTGGGCTCCTACAATGAGCAGTTCTTC.

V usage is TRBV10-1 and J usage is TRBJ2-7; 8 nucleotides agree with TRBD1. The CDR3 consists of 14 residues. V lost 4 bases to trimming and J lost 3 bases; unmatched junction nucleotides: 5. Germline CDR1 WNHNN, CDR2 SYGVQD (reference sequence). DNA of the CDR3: TGCGCCAGCAGTGCCTTAGGACAGGGCTACGAGCAGTACTTC. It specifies CASSALGQGYEQYF.

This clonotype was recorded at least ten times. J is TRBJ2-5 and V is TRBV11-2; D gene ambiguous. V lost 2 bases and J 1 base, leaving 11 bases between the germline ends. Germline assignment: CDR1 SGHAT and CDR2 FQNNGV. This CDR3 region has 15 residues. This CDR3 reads CASSLLGGSQETQYF. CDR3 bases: TGTGCCAGCAGCTTACTCGGCGGCTCCCAAGAGACCCAGTACTTC.

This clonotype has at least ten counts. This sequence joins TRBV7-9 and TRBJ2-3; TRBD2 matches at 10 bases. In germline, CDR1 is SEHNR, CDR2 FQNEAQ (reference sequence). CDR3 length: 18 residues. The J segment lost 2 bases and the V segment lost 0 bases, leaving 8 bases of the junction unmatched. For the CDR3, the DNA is TGTGCCAGCAGCTTAGCGGGAGCTAGCGGGGGCCTCACAGATACGCAGTATTTT. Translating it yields CASSLAGASGGLTDTQYF.

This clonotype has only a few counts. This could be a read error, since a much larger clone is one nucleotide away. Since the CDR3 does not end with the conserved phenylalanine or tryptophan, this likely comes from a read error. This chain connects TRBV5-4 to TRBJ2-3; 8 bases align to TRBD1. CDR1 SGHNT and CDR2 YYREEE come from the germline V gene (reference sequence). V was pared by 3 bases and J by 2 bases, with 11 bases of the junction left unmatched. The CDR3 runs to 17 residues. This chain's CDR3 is CASSSDRDVLYTDTQYS. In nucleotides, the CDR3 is TGTGCCAGCAGCTCGGACAGGGACGTCTTATACACAGATACGCAGTATTCT.

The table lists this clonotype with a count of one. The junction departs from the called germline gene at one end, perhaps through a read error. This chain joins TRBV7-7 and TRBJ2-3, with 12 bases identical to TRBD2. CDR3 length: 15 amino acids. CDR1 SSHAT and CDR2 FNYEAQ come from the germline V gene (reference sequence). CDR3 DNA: TGTGCTAGCAGCTCAGGACTAGCGGGATCAGATACGCAGTATTTT. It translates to CASSSGLAGSDTQYF. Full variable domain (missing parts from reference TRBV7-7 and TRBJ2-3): GAGVSQSPRYKVTKRGQDVTLRCDPISSHATLYWYQQALGQGPEFLTYFNYEAQPDKSGLPSDRFSAERPEGSISTLTIQRTEQRDSAMYRCASSSGLAGSDTQYFGPGTRLTVL.

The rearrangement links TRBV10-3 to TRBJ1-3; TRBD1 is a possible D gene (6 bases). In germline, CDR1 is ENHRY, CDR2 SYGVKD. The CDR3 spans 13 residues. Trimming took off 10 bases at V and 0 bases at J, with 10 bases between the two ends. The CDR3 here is CATADSSGNTIYF. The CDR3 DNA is TGTGCCACTGCGGACAGCTCTGGAAACACCATATATTTT.

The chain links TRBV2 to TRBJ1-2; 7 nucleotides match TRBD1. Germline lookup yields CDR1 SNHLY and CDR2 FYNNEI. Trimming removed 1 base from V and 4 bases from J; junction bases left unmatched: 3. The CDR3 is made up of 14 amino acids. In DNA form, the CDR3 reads TGTGCCAGCAGTGAAGAGGGGGCAGGCTATGGCTACACCTTC. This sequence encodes CASSEEGAGYGYTF. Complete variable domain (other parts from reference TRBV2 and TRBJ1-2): EPEVTQTPSHQVTQMGQEVILRCVPISNHLYFYWYRQILGQKVEFLVSFYNNEISEKSEIFDDQFSVERPDGSNFTLKIRSTKLEDSAMYFCASSEEGAGYGYTFGSGTRLTVV.

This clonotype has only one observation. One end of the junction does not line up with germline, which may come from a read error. In nucleotides, the CDR3 is TGTGCCACCAGCAGCTTGGAACAGGGGATCTATTCAGTCTTC. Its translation: CATSSLEQGIYSVF. This chain uses TRBV15 with TRBJ2-7, with 7 bases lining up with TRBD1. The CDR3 sequence is 14 residues long. CDR1 and CDR2 from the germline V gene are LNHNV and YYDKDF (reference sequence).

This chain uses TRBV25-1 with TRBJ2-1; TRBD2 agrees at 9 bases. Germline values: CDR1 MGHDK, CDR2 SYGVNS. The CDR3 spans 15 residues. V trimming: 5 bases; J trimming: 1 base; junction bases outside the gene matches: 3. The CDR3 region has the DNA TGTGCCAGCAGTAGCGGGAGGAGGTCCTACAATGAGCAGTTCTTC. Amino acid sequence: CASSSGRRSYNEQFF.

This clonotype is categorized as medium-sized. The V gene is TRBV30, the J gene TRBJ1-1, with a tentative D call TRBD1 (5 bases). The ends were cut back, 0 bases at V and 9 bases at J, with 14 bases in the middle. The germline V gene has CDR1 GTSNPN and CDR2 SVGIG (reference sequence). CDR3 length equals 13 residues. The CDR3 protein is CAWSVVLAGQAFF. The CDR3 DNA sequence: TGTGCCTGGAGTGTAGTGTTGGCAGGGCAAGCTTTCTTT.

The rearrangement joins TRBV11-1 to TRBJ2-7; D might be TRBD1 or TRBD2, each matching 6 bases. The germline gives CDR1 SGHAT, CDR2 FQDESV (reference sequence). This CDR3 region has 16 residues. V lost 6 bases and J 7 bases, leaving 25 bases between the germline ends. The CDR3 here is CASSISGVGGGEEQYF. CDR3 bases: TGTGCCAGCAGTATTAGCGGTGTCGGGGGCGGGGAGGAGCAGTACTTC.

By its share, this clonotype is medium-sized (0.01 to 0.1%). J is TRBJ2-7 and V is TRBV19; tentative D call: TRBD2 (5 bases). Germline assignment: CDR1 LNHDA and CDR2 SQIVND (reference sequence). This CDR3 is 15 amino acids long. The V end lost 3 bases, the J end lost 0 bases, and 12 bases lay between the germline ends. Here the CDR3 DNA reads TGTGCCAGTAGTATGTACGTGGGGAGCTCCTACGAGCAGTACTTC. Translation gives CASSMYVGSSYEQYF.

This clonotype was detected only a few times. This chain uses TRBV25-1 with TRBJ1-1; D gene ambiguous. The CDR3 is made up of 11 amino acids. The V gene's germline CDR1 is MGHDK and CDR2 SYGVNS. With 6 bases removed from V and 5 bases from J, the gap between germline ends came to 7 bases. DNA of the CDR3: TGTGCCAGCAGCCGGGGTACTGAAGCTTTCTTT. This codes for CASSRGTEAFF.

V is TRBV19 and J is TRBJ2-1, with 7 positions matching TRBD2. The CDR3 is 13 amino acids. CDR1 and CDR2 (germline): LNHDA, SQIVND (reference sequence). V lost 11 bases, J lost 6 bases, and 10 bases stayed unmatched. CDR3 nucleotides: TGTGCCTCAGGGAGGGTAGTAGCCAATGAGCAGTTCTTC. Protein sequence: CASGRVVANEQFF.

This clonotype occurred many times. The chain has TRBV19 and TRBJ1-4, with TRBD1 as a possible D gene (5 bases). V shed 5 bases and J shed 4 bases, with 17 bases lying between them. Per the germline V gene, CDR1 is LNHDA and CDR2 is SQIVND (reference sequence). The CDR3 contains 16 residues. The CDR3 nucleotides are TGTGCCAGTAGTCCGACAGAGGGCGAGGGTAATGAAAAACTGTTTTTT. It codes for CASSPTEGEGNEKLFF.

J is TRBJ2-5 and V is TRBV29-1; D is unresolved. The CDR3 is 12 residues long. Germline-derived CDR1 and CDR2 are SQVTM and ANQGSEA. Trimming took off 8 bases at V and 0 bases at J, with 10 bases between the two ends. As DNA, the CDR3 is TGCAGCACCATCGCATACCAAGAGACCCAGTACTTC. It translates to CSTIAYQETQYF.

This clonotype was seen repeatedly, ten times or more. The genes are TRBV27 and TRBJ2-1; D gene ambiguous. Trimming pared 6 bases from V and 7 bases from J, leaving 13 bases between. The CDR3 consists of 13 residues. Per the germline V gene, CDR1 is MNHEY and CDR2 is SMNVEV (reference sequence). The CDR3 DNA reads TGTGCCAGCAGCTACCGTCCCACAAATGAGCAGTTCTTC. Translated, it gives CASSYRPTNEQFF.

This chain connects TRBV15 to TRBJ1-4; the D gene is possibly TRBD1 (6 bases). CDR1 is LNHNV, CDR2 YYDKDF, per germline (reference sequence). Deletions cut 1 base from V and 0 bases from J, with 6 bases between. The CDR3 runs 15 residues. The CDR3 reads CATSRGQATNEKLFF. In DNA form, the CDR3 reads TGTGCCACCAGCAGAGGACAGGCAACTAATGAAAAACTGTTTTTT.

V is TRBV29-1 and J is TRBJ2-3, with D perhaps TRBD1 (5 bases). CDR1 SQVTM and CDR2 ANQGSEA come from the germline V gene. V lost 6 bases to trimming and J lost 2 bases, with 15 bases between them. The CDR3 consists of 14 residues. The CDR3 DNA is TGCAGCGTCAGCATTGGACATCCCACAGATACGCAGTATTTT. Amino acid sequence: CSVSIGHPTDTQYF.

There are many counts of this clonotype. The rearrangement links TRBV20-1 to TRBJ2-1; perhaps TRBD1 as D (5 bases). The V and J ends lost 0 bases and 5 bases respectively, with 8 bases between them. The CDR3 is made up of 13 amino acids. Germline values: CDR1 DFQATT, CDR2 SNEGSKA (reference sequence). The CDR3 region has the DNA TGCAGTGCTAGAGAGAGACAGCACAATGAGCAGTTCTTC. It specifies CSARERQHNEQFF.

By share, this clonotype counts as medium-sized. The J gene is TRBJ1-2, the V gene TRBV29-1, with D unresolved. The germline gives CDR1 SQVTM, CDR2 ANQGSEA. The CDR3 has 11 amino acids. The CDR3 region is CMVEGVNGYTF. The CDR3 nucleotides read TGCATGGTTGAGGGAGTGAATGGCTACACCTTC.

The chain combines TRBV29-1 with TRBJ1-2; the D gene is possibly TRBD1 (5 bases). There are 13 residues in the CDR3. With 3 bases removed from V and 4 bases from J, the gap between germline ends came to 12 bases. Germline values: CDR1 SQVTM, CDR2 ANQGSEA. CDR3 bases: TGCAGCGTTGAGGGGTGGGGGAGCTATGGCTACACCTTC. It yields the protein CSVEGWGSYGYTF.

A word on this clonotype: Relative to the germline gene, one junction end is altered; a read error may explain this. The CDR3 DNA reads TGTGCCAGCGGCTTAGATACAGGGATGACTGAAGCTTTCTTT. Its protein is CASGLDTGMTEAFF. This chain connects TRBV11-3 to TRBJ1-1, with D tentatively TRBD1 (6 bases). The CDR3 is 14 residues long. Germline CDR1 and CDR2: SGHNT and YENEEA.

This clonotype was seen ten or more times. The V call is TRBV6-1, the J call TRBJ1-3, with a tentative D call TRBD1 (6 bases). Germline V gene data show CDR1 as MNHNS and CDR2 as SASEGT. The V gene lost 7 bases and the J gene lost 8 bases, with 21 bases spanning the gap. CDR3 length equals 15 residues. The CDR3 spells CASTLGTRSVDTIYF. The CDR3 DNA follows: TGTGCCAGCACCCTGGGGACAAGGTCTGTGGACACCATATATTTT.

Here the CDR3 reads CATSTGGTYNSPLHF. CDR3 sequence (DNA): TGTGCCACCAGCACAGGAGGGACTTATAATTCACCCCTCCACTTT. The chain carries TRBV15 and TRBJ1-6; D may be TRBD1 (5 bases). The CDR3 covers 15 residues. Looked up from germline, CDR1 is LNHNV and CDR2 is YYDKDF (reference sequence). Trimming stripped 4 bases from V and 4 bases from J, with 11 bases between.

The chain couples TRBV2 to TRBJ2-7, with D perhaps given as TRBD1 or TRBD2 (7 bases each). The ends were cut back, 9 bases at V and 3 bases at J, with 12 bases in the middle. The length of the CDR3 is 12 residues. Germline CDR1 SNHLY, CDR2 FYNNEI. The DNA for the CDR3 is TGTGCCAGTACAGGGGAGGGCTACGAGCAGTACTTC. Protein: CASTGEGYEQYF.